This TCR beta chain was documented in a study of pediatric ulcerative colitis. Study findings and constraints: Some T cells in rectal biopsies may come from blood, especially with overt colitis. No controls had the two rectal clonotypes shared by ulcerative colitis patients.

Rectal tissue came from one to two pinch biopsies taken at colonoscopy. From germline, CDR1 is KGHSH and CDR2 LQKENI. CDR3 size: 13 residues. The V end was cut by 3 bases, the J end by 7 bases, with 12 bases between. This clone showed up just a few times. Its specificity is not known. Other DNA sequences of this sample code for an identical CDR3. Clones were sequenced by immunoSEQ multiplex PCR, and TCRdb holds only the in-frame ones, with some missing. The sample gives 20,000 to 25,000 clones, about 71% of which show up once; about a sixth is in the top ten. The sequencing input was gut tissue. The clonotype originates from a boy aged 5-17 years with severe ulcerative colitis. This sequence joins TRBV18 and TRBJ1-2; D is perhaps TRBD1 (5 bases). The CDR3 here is CASSPSDTRGYTF. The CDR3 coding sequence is TGTGCCAGCTCACCTTCGGACACCCGTGGCTACACCTTC.